A single sample gave rise to the 6 T cell receptor beta chains below, sequenced in a study of shared clonotypes between healthy human individuals. Sequenced by immunoSEQ multiplex PCR; TCRdb stores in-frame clones only, minus some. The sample gives roughly 1,500,000 clones, under 99% of which show up once; approximately 0.44% is in the top ten. Sequenced sample: naive CD4+ T cells sorted from blood. The subset is: CD45RA+ positively selected. Receptors originate from a man between 25 and 39 years old in good health.

The chain joins TRBV5-1 to TRBJ2-1; weak D call: TRBD1 (6 bases). The CDR3 totals 15 residues. Between the trimmed V and J ends, which lost 2 bases and 6 bases, there was a span of 15 bases. Germline V gene data show CDR1 as SGHRS and CDR2 as YFSETQ. The CDR3 bases are TGCGCCAGCAGCTTAGGGACAATTACCTTCAATGAGCAGTTCTTC. This translates into CASSLGTITFNEQFF. Full variable domain (outside the CDR3, taken from reference TRBV5-1 and TRBJ2-1): KAGVTQTPRYLIKTRGQQVTLSCSPISGHRSVSWYQQTPGQGLQFLFEYFSETQRNKGNFPGRFSGRQFSNSRSEMNVSTLELGDSALYLCASSLGTITFNEQFFGPGTRLTVL.

The chain couples TRBV10-3 to TRBJ2-1, with TRBD2 matching 11 bases. The CDR3 covers 18 residues. Germline V gene data show CDR1 as ENHRY and CDR2 as SYGVKD. After removal of 6 bases from V and 5 bases from J, the junction contained 15 bases not matched to a gene. The CDR3, as DNA: TGTGCCATCAGCCTGAAGGTGGCTAGCGGGAGGATAAACAATGAGCAGTTCTTC. Translated, it gives CAISLKVASGRINNEQFF.

The chain has TRBV11-3 and TRBJ2-3; 11 positions match TRBD2. This CDR3 is 15 amino acids long. Germline V gives CDR1 SGHNT, CDR2 YENEEA. The V gene end was trimmed by 1 base and the J gene end by 4 bases; junction bases not matched to a gene: 1. CDR3 DNA: TGTGCCAGCAGCTTAGGGACTAGCGGGCCAGATACGCAGTATTTT. Its protein product is CASSLGTSGPDTQYF. Using reference TRBV11-3 and TRBJ2-3 for the parts outside the CDR3, the full variable domain is EAGVVQSPRYKIIEKKQPVAFWCNPISGHNTLYWYLQNLGQGPELLIRYENEEAVDDSQLPKDRFSAERLKGVDSTLKIQPAELGDSAVYLCASSLGTSGPDTQYFGPGTRLTVL.

V and J are TRBV5-1 and TRBJ2-1; 7 bases are a match to TRBD2. CDR1 is SGHRS and CDR2 is YFSETQ in the germline V gene. V lost 4 bases to trimming and J lost 0 bases; unmatched junction nucleotides: 7. The CDR3 is 16 residues long. CDR3 protein: CASSPPGGGSYNEQFF. As DNA, the CDR3 is TGCGCCAGCAGCCCCCCGGGCGGGGGCTCCTACAATGAGCAGTTCTTC.

The J gene is TRBJ2-6, the V gene TRBV28; D is unclear. Germline V gives CDR1 MDHEN, CDR2 SYDVKM. The V end lost 5 bases, the J end lost 2 bases, and 10 bases lay between the germline ends. The CDR3 is made up of 15 amino acids. CDR3 DNA: TGTGCCAGCAGTACTGGTAGTCCTGGGGCCAACGTCCTGACTTTC. Translated, it gives CASSTGSPGANVLTF.

The chain couples TRBV5-1 to TRBJ2-1, with D tentatively TRBD2 (5 bases). The germline V gene has CDR1 SGHRS and CDR2 YFSETQ. The CDR3 loop spans 17 amino acids. V was pared by 0 bases and J by 6 bases, with 19 bases between. CDR3 amino acids: CASSLEGVVGIGNEQFF. The CDR3 nucleotides are TGCGCCAGCAGCTTGGAGGGAGTGGTGGGAATCGGCAATGAGCAGTTCTTC.